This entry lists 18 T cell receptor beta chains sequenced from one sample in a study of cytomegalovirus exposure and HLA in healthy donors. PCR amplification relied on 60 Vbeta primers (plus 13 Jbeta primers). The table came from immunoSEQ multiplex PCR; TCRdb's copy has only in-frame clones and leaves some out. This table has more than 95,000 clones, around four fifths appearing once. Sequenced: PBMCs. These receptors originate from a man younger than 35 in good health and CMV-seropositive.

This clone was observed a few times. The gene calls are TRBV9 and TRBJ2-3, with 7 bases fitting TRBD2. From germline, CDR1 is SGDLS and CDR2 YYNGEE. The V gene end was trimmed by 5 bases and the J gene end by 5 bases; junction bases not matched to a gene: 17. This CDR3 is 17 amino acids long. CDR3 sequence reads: CASSEAQAGVSGDTQYF. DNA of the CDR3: TGTGCCAGCAGTGAGGCTCAGGCGGGGGTCTCGGGAGATACGCAGTATTTT. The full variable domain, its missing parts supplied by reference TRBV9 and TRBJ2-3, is DSGVTQTPKHLITATGQRVTLRCSPRSGDLSVYWYQQSLDQGLQFLIQYYNGEERAKGNILERFSAQQFPDLHSELNLSSLELGDSALYFCASSEAQAGVSGDTQYFGPGTRLTVL.

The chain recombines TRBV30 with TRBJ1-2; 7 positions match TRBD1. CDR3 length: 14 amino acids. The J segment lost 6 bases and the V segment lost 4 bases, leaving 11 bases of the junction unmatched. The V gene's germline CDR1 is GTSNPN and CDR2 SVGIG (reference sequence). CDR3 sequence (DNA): TGTGCCTGGAATATTTTGACAGGGATGAATGGCTACACCTTC. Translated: CAWNILTGMNGYTF.

The CDR3 bases are TGCGCCAGCAGCCGAGGGGACAGCTACGAGCAGTACTTC. Its protein is CASSRGDSYEQYF. V gene TRBV5-1 combines with J gene TRBJ2-7, with 7 bases lining up with TRBD1. CDR3 length: 13 residues. The J segment lost 3 bases and the V segment lost 4 bases, leaving 4 bases of the junction unmatched. Germline V gene sequence: CDR1 SGHRS, CDR2 YFSETQ.

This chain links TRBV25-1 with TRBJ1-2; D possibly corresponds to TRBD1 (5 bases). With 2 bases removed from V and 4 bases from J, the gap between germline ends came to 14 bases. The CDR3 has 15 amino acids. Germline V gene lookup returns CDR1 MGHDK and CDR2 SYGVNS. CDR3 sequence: CASSEPQGGFYGYTF. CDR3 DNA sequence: TGTGCCAGCAGTGAACCTCAGGGAGGGTTCTATGGCTACACCTTC.

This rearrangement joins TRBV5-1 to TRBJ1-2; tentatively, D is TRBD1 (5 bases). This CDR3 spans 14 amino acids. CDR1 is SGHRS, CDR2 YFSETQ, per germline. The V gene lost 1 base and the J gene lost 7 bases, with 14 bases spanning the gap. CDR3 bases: TGCGCCAGCAGCTTGAGCGACGGACACTCTGGCTACACCTTC. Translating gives CASSLSDGHSGYTF.

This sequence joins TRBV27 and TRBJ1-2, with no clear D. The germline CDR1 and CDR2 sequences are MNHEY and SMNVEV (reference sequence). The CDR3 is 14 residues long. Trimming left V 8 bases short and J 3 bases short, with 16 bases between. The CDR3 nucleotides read TGTGCCAGCGTACTGGGCCCGTCGGACTATGGCTACACCTTC. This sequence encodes CASVLGPSDYGYTF.

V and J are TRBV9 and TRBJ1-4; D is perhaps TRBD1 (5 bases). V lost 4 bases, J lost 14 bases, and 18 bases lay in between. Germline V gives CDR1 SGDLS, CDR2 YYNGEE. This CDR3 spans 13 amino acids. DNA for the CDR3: TGTGCCAGCAGCCCCGGCGACGGCCGGGGGCTGTTTTTT. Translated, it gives CASSPGDGRGLFF.

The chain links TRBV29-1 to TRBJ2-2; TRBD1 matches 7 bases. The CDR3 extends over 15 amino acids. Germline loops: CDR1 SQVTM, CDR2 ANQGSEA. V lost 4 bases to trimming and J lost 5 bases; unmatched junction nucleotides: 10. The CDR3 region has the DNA TGCAGCGTTGCGACAGGGAGAGGGGTGACCGGGGAGCTGTTTTTT. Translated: CSVATGRGVTGELFF.

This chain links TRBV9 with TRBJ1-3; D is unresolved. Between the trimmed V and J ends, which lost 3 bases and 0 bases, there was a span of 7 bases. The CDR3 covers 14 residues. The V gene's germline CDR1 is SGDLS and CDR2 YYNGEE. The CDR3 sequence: CASSGSNSGNTIYF. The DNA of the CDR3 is TGTGCCAGCAGCGGCAGTAACTCTGGAAACACCATATATTTT.

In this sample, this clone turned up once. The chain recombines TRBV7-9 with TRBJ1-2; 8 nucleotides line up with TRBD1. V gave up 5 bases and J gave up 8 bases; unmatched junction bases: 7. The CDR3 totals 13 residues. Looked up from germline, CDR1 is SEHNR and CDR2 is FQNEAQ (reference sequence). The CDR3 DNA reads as TGTGCCAGCAGCCTAGAGACAGGGGACGGCTACACCTTC. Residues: CASSLETGDGYTF.

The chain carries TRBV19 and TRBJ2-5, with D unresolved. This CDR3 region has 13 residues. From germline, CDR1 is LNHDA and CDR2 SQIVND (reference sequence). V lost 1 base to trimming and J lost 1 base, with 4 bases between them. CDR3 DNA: TGTGCCAGTAGTATAGGCGTCCAAGAGACCCAGTACTTC. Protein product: CASSIGVQETQYF.

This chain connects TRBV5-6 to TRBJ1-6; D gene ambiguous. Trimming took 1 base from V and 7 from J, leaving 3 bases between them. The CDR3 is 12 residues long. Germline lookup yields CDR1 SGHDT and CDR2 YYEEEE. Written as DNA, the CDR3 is TGTGCCAGCAGCTTGCAAAATTCACCCCTCCACTTT. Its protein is CASSLQNSPLHF.

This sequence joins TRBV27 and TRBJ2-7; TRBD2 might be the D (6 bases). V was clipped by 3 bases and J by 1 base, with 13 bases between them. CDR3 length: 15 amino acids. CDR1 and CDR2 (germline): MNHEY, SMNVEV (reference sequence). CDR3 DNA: TGTGCCAGCAGTTTTGGGGGGATGGGGTCCTACGAGCAGTACTTC. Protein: CASSFGGMGSYEQYF.

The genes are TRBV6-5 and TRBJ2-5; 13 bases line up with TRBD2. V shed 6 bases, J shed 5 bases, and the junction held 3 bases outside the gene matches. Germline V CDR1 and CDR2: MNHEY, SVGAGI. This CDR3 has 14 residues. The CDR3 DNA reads TGTGCCAGCAGACTAGCGGGGGGGCTGGAGACCCAGTACTTC. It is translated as CASRLAGGLETQYF.

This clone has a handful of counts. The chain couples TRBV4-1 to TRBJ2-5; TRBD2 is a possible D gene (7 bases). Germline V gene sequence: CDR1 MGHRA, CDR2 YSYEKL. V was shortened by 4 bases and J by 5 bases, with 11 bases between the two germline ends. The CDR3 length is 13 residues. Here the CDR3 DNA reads TGCGCCAGCAGCCGGGGGGGCCTGGAGACCCAGTACTTC. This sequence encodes CASSRGGLETQYF.

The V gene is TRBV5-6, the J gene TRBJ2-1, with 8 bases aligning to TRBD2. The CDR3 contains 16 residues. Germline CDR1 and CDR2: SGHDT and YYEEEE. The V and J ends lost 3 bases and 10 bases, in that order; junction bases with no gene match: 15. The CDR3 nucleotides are TGTGCCAGCAGCTCCTGGGCGGGGTCGGGGGGGCTCGAGCAGTTCTTC. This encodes CASSSWAGSGGLEQFF.

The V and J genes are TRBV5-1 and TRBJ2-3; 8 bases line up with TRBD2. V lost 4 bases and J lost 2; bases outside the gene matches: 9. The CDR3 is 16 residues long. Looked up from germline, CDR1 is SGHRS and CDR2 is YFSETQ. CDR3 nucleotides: TGCGCCAGCAGCCGGGAGGGAGCGGGGCTCACAGATACGCAGTATTTT. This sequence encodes CASSREGAGLTDTQYF.

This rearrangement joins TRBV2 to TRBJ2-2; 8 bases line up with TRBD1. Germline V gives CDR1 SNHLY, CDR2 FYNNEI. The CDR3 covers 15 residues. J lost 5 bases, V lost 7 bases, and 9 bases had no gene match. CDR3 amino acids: CASNRQGWGTGELFF. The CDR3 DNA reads TGTGCCAGCAACCGACAGGGGTGGGGGACCGGGGAGCTGTTTTTT.